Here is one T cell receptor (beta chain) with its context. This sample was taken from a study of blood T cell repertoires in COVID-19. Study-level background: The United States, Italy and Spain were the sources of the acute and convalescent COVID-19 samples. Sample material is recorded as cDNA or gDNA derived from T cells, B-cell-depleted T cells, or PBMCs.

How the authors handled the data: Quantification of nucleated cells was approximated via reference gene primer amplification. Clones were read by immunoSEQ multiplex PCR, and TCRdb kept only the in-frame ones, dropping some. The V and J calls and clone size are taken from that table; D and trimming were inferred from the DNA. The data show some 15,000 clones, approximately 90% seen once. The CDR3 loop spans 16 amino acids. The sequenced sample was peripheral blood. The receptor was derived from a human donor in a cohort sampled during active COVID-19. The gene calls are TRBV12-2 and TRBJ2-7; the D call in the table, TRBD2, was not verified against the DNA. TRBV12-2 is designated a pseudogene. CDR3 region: CASRSPGGGISYEQYF. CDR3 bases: TGTGCAAGTCGCTCCCCAGGCGGGGGGATCTCCTACGAGCAGTACTTC.